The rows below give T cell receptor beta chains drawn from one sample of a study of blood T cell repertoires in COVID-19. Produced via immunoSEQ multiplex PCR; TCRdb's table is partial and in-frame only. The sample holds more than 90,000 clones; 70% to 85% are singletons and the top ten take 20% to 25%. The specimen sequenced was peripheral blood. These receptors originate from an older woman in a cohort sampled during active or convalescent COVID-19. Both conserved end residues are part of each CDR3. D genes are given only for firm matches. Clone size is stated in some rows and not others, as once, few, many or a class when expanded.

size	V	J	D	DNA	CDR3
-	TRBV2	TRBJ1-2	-	TGTGCCAGCGTAGAGACAGCTTATGAGTGGCACTATGGCTACACCTTC	CASVETAYEWHYGYTF
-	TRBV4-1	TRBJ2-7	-	TGCGCCAGCAGCCAAGATCGGTCCGAGACAGTATCCTACGAGCAGTACTTC	CASSQDRSETVSYEQYF
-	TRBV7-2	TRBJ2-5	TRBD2	TGTGCCAGCAGCTTAGTAGGCCTAGCGGGGTACCAAGAGACCCAGTACTTC	CASSLVGLAGYQETQYF
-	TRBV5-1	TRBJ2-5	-	TGCGCCAACAGACACAGGTTCCTAGGGGAGACCCAGTACTTC	CANRHRFLGETQYF
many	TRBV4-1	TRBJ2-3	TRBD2	TGCGCCAGCAGCCAAGAAAGAGGGACTAGCGGGGGGAGGACAGATACGCAGTATTTT	CASSQERGTSGGRTDTQYF
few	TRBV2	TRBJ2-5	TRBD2	TGTGCCAGCAGTGACGGGCGGGGGGGCGCTGAGACCCAGTACTTC	CASSDGRGGAETQYF
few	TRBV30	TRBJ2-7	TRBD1	TGTGCCTGGAGTGACAGGGGCACCTACGAGCAGTACTTC	CAWSDRGTYEQYF
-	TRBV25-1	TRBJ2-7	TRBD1	TGTGCCAGCAGTGACTTCGGACAGGGGCCCTACGAGCAGTACTTC	CASSDFGQGPYEQYF
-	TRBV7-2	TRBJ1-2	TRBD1	TGTGCCAGCAGCTCCAGGGGGACAGGGGGAGGTATAGACTATGGCTACACCTTC	CASSSRGTGGGIDYGYTF
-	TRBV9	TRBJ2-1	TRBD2	TGTGCCAGCAGCGGGTGGCTGGCGGGGGGAAACCACAATGAGCAGTTCTTC	CASSGWLAGGNHNEQFF
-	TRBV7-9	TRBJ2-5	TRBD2	TGTGCCAGCAGCTTACCTCTAGCGGGGGTAGAGACCCAGTACTTC	CASSLPLAGVETQYF
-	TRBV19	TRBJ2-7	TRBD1	TGTGCCAGTAGTATAAGACCGGGACAGGGGTACGAGCAGTACTTC	CASSIRPGQGYEQYF
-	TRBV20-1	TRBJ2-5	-	TGCAGTGCTAGTTTGTCAGATCAAGAGACCCAGTACTTC	CSASLSDQETQYF
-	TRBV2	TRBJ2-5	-	TGTGCCAGCAGAGACAGGGGACTACAAGAGACCCAGTACTTC	CASRDRGLQETQYF
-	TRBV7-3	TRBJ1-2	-	TGTGCCAGCAGCAACAGCGGATATGGCTACACCTTC	CASSNSGYGYTF
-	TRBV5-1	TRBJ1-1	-	TGCGCCAGCAGCTCCGGACGGACAATGAACACTGAAGCTTTCTTT	CASSSGRTMNTEAFF
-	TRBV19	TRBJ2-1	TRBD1	TGTGCCAGTAGCCAAAACAGGGGTGAGCAGTTCTTC	CASSQNRGEQFF